This T cell receptor (beta chain) was retrieved from a study of molecular identifiers for immune sequencing clone quantification. This clonotype appeared many times. In TCRdb, the PCR reads were re-called with MiXCR into one record per CDR3 protein. The data contain approximately 500,000 distinct CDR3 sequences, about 26% of them singletons. Trimming took off 3 bases at V and 5 bases at J, with 13 bases between the two ends. The CDR3 is 14 amino acids. Germline CDR1 SGHDN, CDR2 FVKESK. What was sequenced was naive CD8+ T cells from blood, with Jurkat cell RNA spiked in. The subset: FACS-sorted CD8+CD4-CCR7+CD45RA+ naive T cells. This TCR derives from a human donor in good health. Some libraries in this study had Jurkat cell RNA spiked in. The rearrangement links TRBV14 to TRBJ1-1, with D possibly TRBD1 on 6 matching bases. CDR3 DNA sequence: TGTGCCAGCAGCCACTCCGGGGGCAGGACTGAAGCTTTCTTT. Translating it yields CASSHSGGRTEAFF.